The 20 T cell receptor beta chains below come from one sample, sequenced in a study of shared clonotypes between healthy human individuals. TCRdb's table, derived via immunoSEQ multiplex PCR, lists solely in-frame clones and lacks some. The repertoire includes around 1,900,000 clones, over 85% of them detected once, and around 1.7% sits in the top ten. CD45RO-negative, CCR7-selected cells formed the naive CD8 fraction, which excluded terminally differentiated effector memory CD45RA+ cells. The sample comprised naive CD8+ T cells from PBMCs. These receptors were collected from a man between 18 and 35 years old in good health. Some clones in this sample may be carry-over from other donors' samples.

The chain uses TRBV28 and TRBJ2-1; D is ambiguous. Trimming cost V 7 bases and J 8 bases, with 15 bases left between them. The germline V gene has CDR1 MDHEN and CDR2 SYDVKM. The CDR3 runs 13 residues. The CDR3 nucleotides read TGTGCCAGCACCCCTAACCCCAATTATGAGCAGTTCTTC. It encodes CASTPNPNYEQFF.

The chain employs TRBV7-9 and TRBJ2-3; 9 bases fit TRBD2. This CDR3 is built from 19 residues. Looked up from germline, CDR1 is SEHNR and CDR2 is FQNEAQ (reference sequence). With 0 bases clipped from V and 0 bases from J, the junction kept 10 bases outside the gene matches. The CDR3 reads CASSLAPGTSSTSTDTQYF. The CDR3 nucleotides read TGTGCCAGCAGCTTAGCCCCCGGGACTAGCAGCACTAGCACAGATACGCAGTATTTT. Complete variable domain (other parts from reference TRBV7-9 and TRBJ2-3): DTGVSQNPRHKITKRGQNVTFRCDPISEHNRLYWYRQTLGQGPEFLTYFQNEAQLEKSRLLSDRFSAERPKGSFSTLEIQRTEQGDSAMYLCASSLAPGTSSTSTDTQYFGPGTRLTVL.

The rearrangement links TRBV5-6 to TRBJ1-3, with D perhaps matching TRBD1 (6 bases). Germline CDR1 and CDR2: SGHDT and YYEEEE. The CDR3 extends over 14 amino acids. V was trimmed by 0 bases and J by 7 bases, leaving 11 bases between them. Written as DNA, the CDR3 is TGTGCCAGCAGCTTGGGGACAGCAGTCAACACCATATATTTT. Its protein is CASSLGTAVNTIYF.

The gene calls are TRBV5-6 and TRBJ1-4; 8 bases are shared with TRBD1. This CDR3 contains 17 residues. V gave up 1 base and J gave up 3 bases; unmatched junction bases: 8. The germline CDR1 and CDR2 sequences are SGHDT and YYEEEE. CDR3 sequence (DNA): TGTGCCAGCAGCTTGTCGGCAGGGGGCTCAGCTAATGAAAAACTGTTTTTT. Amino acid sequence: CASSLSAGGSANEKLFF.

The V and J genes are TRBV7-9 and TRBJ2-3; D may be TRBD1 (6 bases). The CDR3 totals 17 residues. Trimming pared 4 bases from V and 8 bases from J, leaving 25 bases between. Germline V gene data show CDR1 as SEHNR and CDR2 as FQNEAQ (reference sequence). CDR3 coding DNA: TGTGCCAGCAGCTCCCAGGGACAACCGGCCCAGTACGGTACGCAGTATTTT. Translation: CASSSQGQPAQYGTQYF.

Only a few counts were recorded for this clone. The same CDR3 arises from other DNA sequences in this sample as well. The rearrangement joins TRBV28 to TRBJ1-5, with TRBD1 as a possible D gene (5 bases). Germline-derived CDR1 and CDR2 are MDHEN and SYDVKM. The V and J ends lost 6 bases and 7 bases respectively, with 16 bases between them. The CDR3 is 14 amino acids. As DNA, the CDR3 is TGTGCCAGCAGCCTACGTGGGGGAAGGCAGCCCCAGCATTTT. Translation: CASSLRGGRQPQHF.

This rearrangement joins TRBV18 to TRBJ1-3; D is uncertain. The CDR3 length is 16 residues. CDR1 is KGHSH, CDR2 LQKENI, per germline. V was pared by 0 bases and J by 3 bases, with 12 bases between. The chain's CDR3 is CASSPPLGSYGNTIYF. The CDR3 DNA reads as TGTGCCAGCTCACCACCTTTAGGAAGTTATGGAAACACCATATATTTT.

The rearrangement uses TRBV14 and TRBJ2-3, with 8 bases matching TRBD2. Trimming took 3 bases from V and 0 from J; bases not matched to a gene: 2. The CDR3 runs to 15 residues. The germline gives CDR1 SGHDN, CDR2 FVKESK. CDR3 loop: CASSQTSASTDTQYF. CDR3 nucleotide sequence: TGTGCCAGCAGCCAGACTAGCGCTAGCACAGATACGCAGTATTTT.

The sample holds one count of this clone. The rearrangement joins TRBV27 to TRBJ2-1; weak D call: TRBD2 (5 bases). CDR3 length: 16 residues. Germline CDR1 and CDR2: MNHEY and SMNVEV (reference sequence). V was pared by 2 bases and J by 10 bases, with 21 bases between. In nucleotides, the CDR3 is TGTGCCAGCAGTTTAACCGCTAGCCTTTCATCAAGCGAGCAGTTCTTC. It specifies CASSLTASLSSSEQFF.

As DNA, the CDR3 is TGTGCCAGCAGTATAGCGGGAGGGAATTACAATGAGCAGTTCTTC. This translates into CASSIAGGNYNEQFF. The chain combines TRBV6-5 with TRBJ2-1; 11 nucleotides match TRBD2. The trim removed 5 bases at V and 4 bases at J, leaving 4 bases unmatched. Germline CDR1 is MNHEY and CDR2 is SVGAGI. The CDR3 runs 15 residues.

V usage is TRBV19 and J usage is TRBJ2-5; TRBD2 matches at 14 bases. CDR1 LNHDA and CDR2 SQIVND come from the germline V gene (reference sequence). The junction had 5 bases not matched to a gene; V was cut back by 9 bases and J by 5 bases. The CDR3 contains 14 residues. CDR3 bases: TGTGCCAGCACGACTAGCGGGAGGGGTGAGACCCAGTACTTC. Its translation: CASTTSGRGETQYF.

In its sample, this clone was seen once. The chain carries TRBV10-3 and TRBJ1-4; D gene unclear. The CDR3 consists of 15 residues. CDR1 is ENHRY, CDR2 SYGVKD, per germline. V shed 2 bases and J shed 8 bases, with 15 bases lying between them. The CDR3 is CAISETGSSKEKLFF. The CDR3 DNA reads TGTGCCATCAGTGAGACGGGTAGTTCGAAAGAAAAACTGTTTTTT.

V usage is TRBV27 and J usage is TRBJ1-2, with D maybe TRBD1 (6 bases). Trimming shortened V by 1 base and J by 8 bases, and 17 bases separated the two germline ends. This CDR3 region has 15 residues. The germline gives CDR1 MNHEY, CDR2 SMNVEV (reference sequence). The CDR3 region is CASSLLIGGAEGYTF. Here the CDR3 DNA reads TGTGCCAGCAGTTTATTAATTGGGGGCGCGGAAGGCTACACCTTC.

V is TRBV6-6 and J is TRBJ2-5; weak D call: TRBD2 (7 bases). The J call could be wrong; TRBJ2-7 is a better fit for the DNA end. There are 11 residues in the CDR3. Germline CDR1 is MNHNY and CDR2 is SVGAGI (reference sequence). The CDR3 region is CASYREGEQYF. The DNA for the CDR3 is TGTGCCAGCTACAGGGAGGGCGAGCAGTACTTC.

This chain links TRBV27 with TRBJ2-1, with 13 positions matching TRBD2. This CDR3 has 17 residues. In germline, CDR1 is MNHEY, CDR2 SMNVEV (reference sequence). V shed 2 bases and J 9 bases; nucleotides not matched to a gene: 10. CDR3 coding DNA: TGTGCCAGCAGTTTACCGAGAACTAGCGGGAGGGCCGGTGAGCAGTTCTTC. Protein sequence: CASSLPRTSGRAGEQFF.

CDR3 loop: CASTLTGGESGNQPQHF. Here the CDR3 DNA reads TGTGCCAGCACCCTTACGGGAGGGGAGAGTGGCAATCAGCCCCAGCATTTT. J is TRBJ1-5 and V is TRBV2, with TRBD1 as a possible D gene (5 bases). Trimming cost V 7 bases and J 2 bases, with 21 bases left between them. The CDR3 sequence is 17 residues long. Germline CDR1 reads SNHLY; CDR2 reads FYNNEI.

J is TRBJ2-5 and V is TRBV28; 9 nucleotides agree with TRBD1. Germline loops: CDR1 MDHEN, CDR2 SYDVKM. The CDR3 is 16 residues long. The J segment lost 0 bases and the V segment lost 4 bases, leaving 6 bases of the junction unmatched. CDR3 coding DNA: TGTGCCAGCAGTTCATACGGGACAGGGTACCAAGAGACCCAGTACTTC. It translates to CASSSYGTGYQETQYF.

This chain connects TRBV7-9 to TRBJ2-2; 10 bases fit TRBD2. CDR1 and CDR2 from the germline V gene are SEHNR and FQNEAQ (reference sequence). The length of the CDR3 is 17 residues. The trim removed 5 bases at V and 2 bases at J, leaving 8 bases unmatched. The CDR3 nucleotides read TGTGCCAGCAGCGAAAGCGGGAGGGCCGATAACACCGGGGAGCTGTTTTTT. This sequence encodes CASSESGRADNTGELFF. The variable domain in full, with the rest retrieved from reference TRBV7-9 and TRBJ2-2, is DTGVSQNPRHKITKRGQNVTFRCDPISEHNRLYWYRQTLGQGPEFLTYFQNEAQLEKSRLLSDRFSAERPKGSFSTLEIQRTEQGDSAMYLCASSESGRADNTGELFFGEGSRLTVL.

This chain connects TRBV29-1 to TRBJ2-7; 7 nucleotides line up with TRBD2. Germline CDR1 reads SQVTM; CDR2 reads ANQGSEA. The CDR3 has 14 amino acids. After removal of 5 bases from V and 0 bases from J, the junction contained 7 bases not matched to a gene. The CDR3 region has the DNA TGCAGCGTTTTAGCGGGTAGGAGCTCCTACGAGCAGTACTTC. Translated, it gives CSVLAGRSSYEQYF.

The gene calls are TRBV7-9 and TRBJ1-2; D remains unclear. Germline CDR1 and CDR2: SEHNR and FQNEAQ (reference sequence). This CDR3 is 17 amino acids long. V was shortened by 10 bases and J by 1 base, with 25 bases between the two germline ends. The DNA for the CDR3 is TGTGCCACACCCCAGACCCGGGCAGCCTTAAATAACTATGGCTACACCTTC. It is translated as CATPQTRAALNNYGYTF.